Listed below are T cell receptor beta chains from one sample, sequenced in a study of CD8 T cells in ankylosing spondylitis. TCRdb used MiXCR to reprocess the 5' RACE reads, holding one entry per CDR3 protein. The sample contains over 700,000 distinct CDR3 sequences, around 17% of which appear only once. Specimen: blood, either unsorted or a sorted T cell fraction (not recorded which). The receptors originated from a male donor with ankylosing spondylitis. Each CDR3 is given with its conserved first and last residue. Fields, in order: D gene, clone size, J gene, V gene, CDR3 DNA, CDR3 protein. The D gene is left open where the match is weak. The listing skips clone size in some rows; elsewhere it reads once, few, many or a size class.

TRBD1	NA	TRBJ1-2	TRBV4-1	TGCGCCAGCAGCCAGCCCCGGGACAGGGCAGCTAACTATGGCTACACCTTC	CASSQPRDRAANYGYTF
NA	NA	TRBJ1-3	TRBV29-1	TGCAGCGCCTCACCGGGACCTAGCTCTGGAAACACCATATATTTT	CSASPGPSSGNTIYF
NA	few	TRBJ2-1	TRBV12-3/TRBV12-4	TGTGCCAGCTCAGTCGGACCCCGCTACAATGAGCAGTTCTTC	CASSVGPRYNEQFF
TRBD2	NA	TRBJ2-1	TRBV24-1	TGTGCCACCAGTGATTTGCGGCGGGAGGTCAATGAGCAGTTCTTC	CATSDLRREVNEQFF
TRBD2	few	TRBJ2-7	TRBV5-1	TGCGCCAGCACCCCGTCTAGCGGGAGTATCCACGAGCAGTACTTC	CASTPSSGSIHEQYF
NA	NA	TRBJ2-4	TRBV5-1	TGCGCCAGCAGGAAGAAGGGGTCAGGGGACCAAGAGACCAAAAACATTCAGTACTTC	CASRKKGSGDQETKNIQYF
NA	few	TRBJ1-2	TRBV28	TGTGCCAGCAGTTTAGGAGGACAGACAAACTATGGCTACACCTTC	CASSLGGQTNYGYTF
NA	few	TRBJ2-1	TRBV12-3/TRBV12-4	TGTGCCAGCAGTTTCTGGCAGAACAATGAGCAGTTCTTC	CASSFWQNNEQFF
NA	many	TRBJ1-3	TRBV12-3/TRBV12-4	TGTGCCAGCAGCCTTAGTTCCGTCTCTGGAAACACCATATATTTT	CASSLSSVSGNTIYF
NA	NA	TRBJ2-1	TRBV29-1	TGCAGCGTCACAGGAGGGAGCTCCTACAATGAGCAGTTCTTC	CSVTGGSSYNEQFF
NA	few	TRBJ1-4	TRBV5-1	TGCGCCAGCAGCTTGGGAGCTAACAATGAAAAACTGTTTTTT	CASSLGANNEKLFF
NA	NA	TRBJ2-3	TRBV24-1	TGTGCCACCAGTGATCCCCTAACGGGTACGCAGTATTTT	CATSDPLTGTQYF
TRBD2	NA	TRBJ2-3	TRBV15	TGTGCCACCAGCACCTTTCGCTGGACTAGCGGGAGTAAAGTCAAAGATACGCAGTATTTT	CATSTFRWTSGSKVKDTQYF
TRBD2	NA	TRBJ2-3	TRBV15	TGTGCCACCAGCAGAGTAGGGACTAGCGGGGGGCGGTACACAGATACGCAGTATTTT	CATSRVGTSGGRYTDTQYF
NA	few	TRBJ2-7	TRBV29-1	TGCAGCGTTGTATACCCTACCTACGAGCAGTACTTC	CSVVYPTYEQYF
NA	NA	TRBJ2-7	TRBV12-3/TRBV12-4	TGTGCCAGCAGTTCGGCCGACTACTACGAGCAGTACTTC	CASSSADYYEQYF
NA	few	TRBJ1-1	TRBV20-1	TGCAGTGTGGAGCCGTGGCCGAACACTGAAGCTTTCTTT	CSVEPWPNTEAFF
NA	NA	TRBJ2-7	TRBV11-2	TGTGCCAGCAGCTTCGGGGCCCACGAGCAGTACTTC	CASSFGAHEQYF
TRBD2	NA	TRBJ2-2	TRBV7-2	TGTGCCAGCCGAAGCGGGGGGTTCTGGTTCGGAGAGCTGTTTTTT	CASRSGGFWFGELFF
TRBD2	few	TRBJ2-1	TRBV27	TGTGCCAGCAGTTTAACACTAGCGGGAGACAATGAGCAGTTCTTC	CASSLTLAGDNEQFF
TRBD2	few	TRBJ2-7	TRBV12-3/TRBV12-4	TGTGCCAGCATGCCAGCGGGAGGATATGCCTACGAGCAGTACTTC	CASMPAGGYAYEQYF
NA	NA	TRBJ2-3	TRBV6-5	TGTGCCAGCAGTTACTCTATCGGCACAGATACGCAGTATTTT	CASSYSIGTDTQYF
NA	NA	TRBJ1-1	TRBV5-4	TGTGCCAGCAGCTTGGGGTTGGGGGGGCAGTTGAACACTGAAGCTTTCTTT	CASSLGLGGQLNTEAFF
TRBD2	many	TRBJ2-2	TRBV5-5	TGTGCCAGCAGCTTGGGCGGGGGACTTGACACCGGGGAGCTGTTTTTT	CASSLGGGLDTGELFF
NA	NA	TRBJ2-7	TRBV29-1	TGCAGCGTACCGGGACCAGGGAACGAGCAGTACTTC	CSVPGPGNEQYF
NA	few	TRBJ1-6	TRBV7-2	TGTGCCAGCAGCTTAGCAGGGGATTCTTCACCCCTCCACTTT	CASSLAGDSSPLHF
NA	few	TRBJ2-5	TRBV29-1	TGCAGCGTTGAATCCCACCAAGAGACCCAGTACTTC	CSVESHQETQYF
NA	NA	TRBJ2-3	TRBV4-1	TGCGCCAGCAGCCCGCGCACCCCAGGCACAGATACGCAGTATTTT	CASSPRTPGTDTQYF
NA	few	TRBJ2-2	TRBV7-2	TGTGCCAGCAGCTTAGGATTGCGGTCGGGGGAGCTGTTTTTT	CASSLGLRSGELFF
NA	few	TRBJ1-2	TRBV6-1	TGTGCCAGCAAAAGACGGGAACTTAACTATGGCTACACCTTC	CASKRRELNYGYTF
TRBD2	few	TRBJ2-3	TRBV12-3/TRBV12-4	TGTGCCAGCAGTCCGGGACTAGCGGGGAAGGTGGATACGCAGTATTTT	CASSPGLAGKVDTQYF
TRBD1	NA	TRBJ2-1	TRBV11-2	TGTGCCAGCAGCTCGGACAGGGAGGATGAGCAGTTCTTC	CASSSDREDEQFF
TRBD2	NA	TRBJ2-3	TRBV29-1	TGCAGCGTTCCCAGCGGGGGCTCCACAGATACGCAGTATTTT	CSVPSGGSTDTQYF
NA	NA	TRBJ2-1	TRBV4-1	TGCGCCAGCAGCCAAGTGGGCAGGGAGCGACATGAGCAGTTCTTC	CASSQVGRERHEQFF
NA	NA	TRBJ2-1	TRBV6-5	TGTGCCAGCAGTTGGACAGCTTACAATGAGCAGTTCTTC	CASSWTAYNEQFF
NA	many	TRBJ1-1	TRBV9	TGTGCCAGCAGCGTAGAGATGAACACTGAAGCTTTCTTT	CASSVEMNTEAFF
NA	NA	TRBJ2-7	TRBV15	TGTGCCACCAGCAGATCAACAGGGAGCTCCTACGAGCAGTACTTC	CATSRSTGSSYEQYF
NA	NA	TRBJ2-1	TRBV20-1	TGCAGTGCTAGATTTGAAACAGGGTTTTTCCTTACGTATGAGCAGTTCTTC	CSARFETGFFLTYEQFF
NA	NA	TRBJ2-3	TRBV18	TGTGCCAGCTCACCGCCGAGTAGGGCGGATACGCAGTATTTT	CASSPPSRADTQYF
TRBD2	few	TRBJ2-5	TRBV5-1	TGCGCCAGCGGAGCGGGGAGTGGGGAGACCCAGTACTTC	CASGAGSGETQYF
NA	many	TRBJ2-3	TRBV29-1	TGCAGCGTTGAAGTGCCGCGGGGAGACACAGATACGCAGTATTTT	CSVEVPRGDTDTQYF
TRBD2	few	TRBJ2-1	TRBV29-1	TGCAGCGTTGAAGATCCAAGCGGGAAGGTGTATAATGAGCAGTTCTTC	CSVEDPSGKVYNEQFF
NA	few	TRBJ1-1	TRBV29-1	TGCAGCGTTAAGGTCGGAATGAACACTGAAGCTTTCTTT	CSVKVGMNTEAFF
NA	few	TRBJ2-7	TRBV28	TGTGCCAGCAGGAGCCGCCGTGGGACCTACGAGCAGTACTTC	CASRSRRGTYEQYF
NA	few	TRBJ1-1	TRBV30	TGTGCCTGGAGTGGGTCTGAAGCTTTCTTT	CAWSGSEAFF
TRBD1	NA	TRBJ2-3	TRBV20-1	TGCAGTGCTTCCCCGGGACAGGGGGCATATACGCAGTATTTT	CSASPGQGAYTQYF
NA	few	TRBJ1-1	TRBV29-1	TGCAGCGTCATAGGGGACACTGAAGCTTTCTTT	CSVIGDTEAFF
NA	few	TRBJ1-1	TRBV29-1	TGCAGCGTTGAAATCGCAGGACACACTGAAGCTTTCTTT	CSVEIAGHTEAFF
TRBD2	NA	TRBJ2-3	TRBV27	TGTGCCAGCAGTTTAGGAGTAGCGGGGTCCGGGAAAGATACGCAGTATTTT	CASSLGVAGSGKDTQYF
NA	NA	TRBJ1-1	TRBV6-1	TGTGCCAGCAGGTCACACCTGAACACTGAAGCTTTCTTT	CASRSHLNTEAFF
TRBD1	many	TRBJ2-4	TRBV5-1	TGCGCCAGCAGTATGGGACAGGGGGCCAACATTCAGTACTTC	CASSMGQGANIQYF
TRBD2	NA	TRBJ2-1	TRBV28	TGTGCCAGCAGTTTATCCCACAGACTAGCGGGGTACAATGAGCAGTTCTTC	CASSLSHRLAGYNEQFF
NA	NA	TRBJ2-3	TRBV7-9	TGTGCCAGCAGCGCCCGGACGGCAGATACGCAGTATTTT	CASSARTADTQYF
NA	few	TRBJ1-5	TRBV4-1	TGCGCCAGCAGCCAAGATGGCGGGCGGGCCAATCAGCCCCAGCATTTT	CASSQDGGRANQPQHF